This T cell receptor (beta chain) originates from a study of T cells in Graves' hyperthyroidism and ophthalmopathy. Graves' hyperthyroidism is called stable when ophthalmopathy does not progress within 18 months. Each 10 ml fresh peripheral blood draw supplied the PBMCs. The CDR3 regions of TCR beta were amplified from RNA transcripts. The HTBI primer set was used in a first-round RT-PCR of the TCR CDR3. TCRdb called the multiplex PCR reads again in MiXCR, with one record for every CDR3 protein. The sample holds a few hundred thousand distinct CDR3 sequences, about 16% seen once. Study-level findings and limits: In blood, most of the thyroid clonotypes expanded above 0.001 were also present.

This clonotype was detected ten times or more. What it recognizes is unknown. Germline V lookup: CDR1 MNHNS, CDR2 SASEGT. V shed 5 bases and J shed 2 bases, with 13 bases lying between them. This CDR3 comprises 15 residues. The chain is built from TRBV6-1 and TRBJ1-5; D is unclear. This clonotype originated in a woman in her 30s with Graves' hyperthyroidism. Sequenced material: blood. The CDR3 DNA sequence: TGTGCCAGCAGTATTTATGGAGGCGGCAATCAGCCCCAGCATTTT. It translates to CASSIYGGGNQPQHF.